The 9 T cell receptor beta chains presented below share a single source sample, sequenced in a study of blood T cell repertoires in COVID-19. Profiled with immunoSEQ multiplex PCR; TCRdb holds only in-frame clones, not every one. This sample has some 130,000 clones, with more than 75% found just once. The specimen was peripheral blood. The receptors stem from a man aged 55 to 70 who had recovered from COVID-19.

V gene TRBV6-2 or TRBV6-3 combines with J gene TRBJ2-3, with TRBD2 matching over 8 bases. Germline CDR1 is MNHEY and CDR2 is SVGEGT. The J segment lost 2 bases and the V segment lost 5 bases, leaving 3 bases of the junction unmatched. This CDR3 comprises 14 residues. In DNA form, the CDR3 reads TGTGCCAGCAGTAACGGGAGGGCCACAGATACGCAGTATTTT. Amino acids: CASSNGRATDTQYF.

DNA for the CDR3: TGTGCCAGCAGTGAGGGGACAGGGGGAGAGACCCAGTACTTC. It yields the protein CASSEGTGGETQYF. The V call is TRBV2, the J call TRBJ2-5; TRBD1 matches at 11 bases. V was pared by 3 bases and J by 4 bases, with 1 base of the junction left unmatched. The CDR3 is 14 amino acids. From germline, CDR1 is SNHLY and CDR2 FYNNEI.

The rearrangement joins TRBV6-5 to TRBJ1-5, with D perhaps TRBD1 (5 bases). Germline CDR1 and CDR2: MNHEY and SVGAGI. The CDR3 extends over 15 amino acids. Between the trimmed V and J ends, which lost 0 bases and 5 bases, there was a span of 11 bases. The CDR3 reads CASSYSGQGHQPQHF. The DNA of the CDR3 is TGTGCCAGCAGTTACTCGGGGCAGGGTCATCAGCCCCAGCATTTT.

This chain joins TRBV6-1 and TRBJ1-2; TRBD1 agrees at 7 bases. Germline CDR1 and CDR2: MNHNS and SASEGT. The CDR3 is 14 amino acids. J was trimmed by 4 bases and V by 8 bases; bases with no gene match: 10. CDR3 sequence (DNA): TGTGCCAGCCATCGTGAGGGGGCTAGCTATGGCTACACCTTC. Protein product: CASHREGASYGYTF.

The chain couples TRBV19 to TRBJ1-5, with a tentative D call TRBD1 (5 bases). The CDR3 is made up of 13 amino acids. The germline V gene has CDR1 LNHDA and CDR2 SQIVND (reference sequence). V lost 5 bases, J lost 4 bases, and 9 bases lay in between. DNA for the CDR3: TGTGCCAGTAGTCTGACAGTAAATCAGCCCCAGCATTTT. Translation gives CASSLTVNQPQHF.

The chain links TRBV11-3 to TRBJ2-3; D may be TRBD2 (5 bases). CDR3 length: 14 residues. V lost 3 bases and J 4 bases, leaving 11 bases between the germline ends. CDR1 is SGHNT, CDR2 YENEEA, per germline. This CDR3 is CASSLGEGPDTQYF. CDR3 bases: TGTGCCAGCAGCTTGGGCGAGGGCCCAGATACGCAGTATTTT.

This clone was seen a single time. The V and J genes are TRBV6-5 and TRBJ2-7; D gene unclear. There are 15 residues in the CDR3. Trimming left V 6 bases short and J 0 bases short, with 15 bases between. Per the germline V gene, CDR1 is MNHEY and CDR2 is SVGAGI. The CDR3 sequence is CASSPSRSASYEQYF. The CDR3 DNA sequence: TGTGCCAGCAGCCCCTCGAGGTCCGCCTCCTACGAGCAGTACTTC.

The chain employs TRBV7-6 and TRBJ2-2, with TRBD2 as a possible D gene (5 bases). CDR3 length equals 16 residues. CDR1 and CDR2 (germline): SGHVS, FNYEAQ. The V end lost 4 bases, the J end lost 7 bases, and 19 bases lay between the germline ends. CDR3 coding DNA: TGTGCCAGCAGCTCGGGTCGCGAGGAGGCAGGCGGGGAGCTGTTTTTT. Protein: CASSSGREEAGGELFF.

V is TRBV2 and J is TRBJ2-3, with 7 bases matching TRBD1. This CDR3 contains 15 residues. The junction had 10 bases not matched to a gene; V was cut back by 7 bases and J by 3 bases. CDR1 is SNHLY, CDR2 FYNNEI, per germline. CDR3 DNA sequence: TGTGCCAGCAACTCCCCCTCGGGACAGACAGATACGCAGTATTTT. Residues: CASNSPSGQTDTQYF.